The rows below give T cell receptor beta chains drawn from one sample of a study of blood T cell repertoires in COVID-19. Only in-frame clones appear in the TCRdb table, and some are missing; sequencing was by immunoSEQ multiplex PCR. The top ten hold about 7.6% of the sample, which has a few hundred thousand clones, about 88% seen once. Sequencing was done on a sample of peripheral blood. All receptors derive from a woman in her sixties or seventies with active or convalescent COVID-19. Each CDR3 is given with its conserved first and last residue. D genes are given only for firm matches. Size is stated for part of the rows, as once, few or many counts, or as a class when the clone is expanded.

.	TRBV20-1	few	11	TRBJ1-1	TGCAGGGTTGACAGTAACACTGAAGCTTTCTTT	CRVDSNTEAFF
.	TRBV21-1	.	16	TRBJ1-6	TGTGCCAGCAGCAACCCTCCGGGACAGGGGGGTTCACCCCTCCACTTT	CASSNPPGQGGSPLHF
.	TRBV19	once	15	TRBJ2-2	TGTGCCAGTAGGCCCGGAGAGGCTCTCACCGGGGAGCTGTTTTTT	CASRPGEALTGELFF
TRBD1	TRBV19	.	12	TRBJ1-5	TGTGCCAGCAGACAGGGGAATCAGCCCCAGCATTTT	CASRQGNQPQHF
TRBD1	TRBV6-5	once	14	TRBJ1-1	TGTGCCAGCAGAGTAGACAGGGGAATGACTGAAGCTTTCTTT	CASRVDRGMTEAFF
TRBD1	TRBV6-5	.	14	TRBJ1-2	TGTGCCAGCATTACAGGGGGCGCCTACTATGGCTACACCTTC	CASITGGAYYGYTF
.	TRBV10-3	.	17	TRBJ2-5	TGTGCCATCGGAGACAGGCGACTTCCGGACCTTCAAGAGACCCAGTACTTC	CAIGDRRLPDLQETQYF
.	TRBV5-4	.	15	TRBJ1-4	TGTGCCAGCAGCTTGGAGCCGGAGGCGAATGAAAAACTGTTTTTT	CASSLEPEANEKLFF
TRBD1	TRBV10-3	.	16	TRBJ2-1	TGTGCCATCAGTCCCAGGGGGCAAAGGTCCTACAATGAGCAGTTCTTC	CAISPRGQRSYNEQFF
.	TRBV6-2/TRBV6-3	.	11	TRBJ2-4	TGTGCCAGCAGTCTTAATAACATTCAGTACTTC	CASSLNNIQYF
.	TRBV6-5	.	11	TRBJ2-7	TGTGCCTACGGGGAATCCTACGAGCAGTACTTC	CAYGESYEQYF
TRBD1	TRBV6-5	few	14	TRBJ1-1	TGTGCCAGCGCCGACAGGGCCATGAACACTGAAGCTTTCTTT	CASADRAMNTEAFF
.	TRBV6-5	.	14	TRBJ2-3	TGTGCCAGCAGTTACTCAACGCGTCTGGATACGCAGTATTTT	CASSYSTRLDTQYF
TRBD1	TRBV7-2	.	14	TRBJ2-5	TGTGCCAGCAGCTCTGACAGGGGGCGAGAGACCCAGTACTTC	CASSSDRGRETQYF
.	TRBV6-2/TRBV6-3	.	14	TRBJ1-5	TGTGCCAGCAGTTACTTCGGGGAGGGCCAGCCCCAGCATTTT	CASSYFGEGQPQHF
.	TRBV7-3	.	15	TRBJ2-7	TGTGCCAGCAGTCGTGGTCGAGAGGGGGAATACGAGCAGTACTTC	CASSRGREGEYEQYF
TRBD1	TRBV6-5	.	16	TRBJ2-7	TGTGCCAGCAGTTACCCTAACCAGGACAGGGGAGATGAGCAGTACTTC	CASSYPNQDRGDEQYF
TRBD1	TRBV4-2	.	14	TRBJ2-1	TGTGCCAGCAGCCCCCAGACAGGGCGGTATGAGCAGTTCTTC	CASSPQTGRYEQFF
.	TRBV4-3	once	16	TRBJ1-2	TGCGCCAGCAGCCAAGTCAGGCCGGCCGGAGGGTATGGCTACACCTTC	CASSQVRPAGGYGYTF
TRBD2	TRBV2	.	15	TRBJ2-1	TGTGCCAGCAGTGATCCGGCGGGGGGTAGCGGTGAGCAGTTCTTC	CASSDPAGGSGEQFF
TRBD1	TRBV5-4	.	13	TRBJ2-7	TGTGCCAGCAGGACAGGGAGCTCCTACGAGCAGTACTTC	CASRTGSSYEQYF
.	TRBV20-1	.	13	TRBJ1-1	TGCAGTGCGAGTGAGGAGGCTCAGGACTACAAACCGTTT	CSASEEAQDYKPF
.	TRBV5-1	.	13	TRBJ2-7	TGCGCCACCAAGACAGATAACTCCTACGAGCAGTACTTC	CATKTDNSYEQYF
TRBD2	TRBV5-1	.	18	TRBJ2-1	TGCGCCAGCAGCTCAGCGGGGGGGCGGTCTGGGTCCTACAATGAGCAGTTCTTC	CASSSAGGRSGSYNEQFF
TRBD1	TRBV25-1	.	14	TRBJ1-2	TGTGCCAGCAGTGACGGGGACAGGATGTATGGCTACACCTTC	CASSDGDRMYGYTF
.	TRBV4-1	.	13	TRBJ2-2	TGCGCCAGCAGCCAAGTAGACAGAGGGGAGCTGTTTTTT	CASSQVDRGELFF
.	TRBV5-1	.	14	TRBJ2-7	TGCGCCAGCAGCTTGGGGCCCGCTTCCTACGAGCAGTACTTC	CASSLGPASYEQYF
.	TRBV11-2	.	12	TRBJ2-1	TGTGCCAGCAGCCAGGGGTGGAATGAGCAGTTCTTC	CASSQGWNEQFF
.	TRBV9	.	14	TRBJ1-4	TGTGCCAGCAGCGTAGGGCCTGAGGGAGAAAAACTGTTTTTT	CASSVGPEGEKLFF
.	TRBV7-9	.	16	TRBJ1-1	TGTGCCAGCAGCTTAGCGGGAGGGGGGCCATTCACTGAAGCTTTCTTT	CASSLAGGGPFTEAFF
.	TRBV15	.	13	TRBJ1-5	TGTGCCACCAGCAGAGATTACGGTCAGCCCCAGCATTTT	CATSRDYGQPQHF
TRBD2	TRBV6-2/TRBV6-3	.	15	TRBJ2-5	TGTGCCAGCAGCCTATTAGCGGGGGTGGGAGAGACCCAGTACTTC	CASSLLAGVGETQYF
.	TRBV19	.	16	TRBJ2-7	TGTGCCAGTAGCGACAACTCAGGGTATTCAACCTACGAGCAGTACTTC	CASSDNSGYSTYEQYF
.	TRBV19	.	15	TRBJ1-3	TGTGCCAGTAGTCCAGTAAGTGGAGGTGGAAACACCATATATTTT	CASSPVSGGGNTIYF
.	TRBV11-3	.	15	TRBJ2-1	TGTGCCAGCAGCCAACAGGCGAGCTCCTACAATGAGCAGTTCTTC	CASSQQASSYNEQFF
.	TRBV6-5	.	14	TRBJ1-1	TGTGCCAGCAGCCAAAAGGAAGGGGACACTGAAGCTTTCTTT	CASSQKEGDTEAFF
.	TRBV4-3	.	14	TRBJ1-2	TGCGCCAGCAGCCAACGGGACTTATATTATGGCTACACCTTC	CASSQRDLYYGYTF
.	TRBV10-1	few	15	TRBJ2-4	TGCGCCACCGGAGGAGGGGGCGAAGCCAAAAACATTCAGTACTTC	CATGGGGEAKNIQYF
.	TRBV6-2/TRBV6-3	.	17	TRBJ1-6	TGTGCCAGCAGTTACGTCTCGGGAAGCGGCTATAATTCACCCCTCCACTTT	CASSYVSGSGYNSPLHF
.	TRBV4-3	.	15	TRBJ2-1	TGCGCCAGCAGCCAAGAGCGTAATACGGGCAATGAGCAGTTCTTC	CASSQERNTGNEQFF
TRBD1	TRBV15	.	15	TRBJ1-4	TGTGCCACCAGCAGAGAACAGGGGGCGGATGAAAAACTGTTTTTT	CATSREQGADEKLFF
.	TRBV7-6	.	14	TRBJ1-5	TGTGCCAGCAGCTTAGTCGCAGGGAATCAGCCCCAGCATTTT	CASSLVAGNQPQHF
.	TRBV6-6	.	15	TRBJ2-2	TGTGCCAGCAGTTACTCGATGGACTCCACCGGGGAGCTGTTTTTT	CASSYSMDSTGELFF
TRBD1	TRBV5-1	.	17	TRBJ2-7	TGCGCCAGCAGCTTATCTTCCGGACAGGGGATCTCGTACGAGCAGTACTTC	CASSLSSGQGISYEQYF
.	TRBV18	.	12	TRBJ2-1	TGTGCCAGCTCAGCAGGGCCCCATGAGCAGTTCTTC	CASSAGPHEQFF
.	TRBV7-2	.	15	TRBJ2-7	TGTGCCAGCAGCTTAAGTCGGACAGAGCAGTACGAGCAGTACTTC	CASSLSRTEQYEQYF
TRBD2	TRBV4-2	.	15	TRBJ2-3	TGTGCCAGCTCCCCTGGGGGGGGGAAAACAGATACGCAGTATTTT	CASSPGGGKTDTQYF
.	TRBV4-2	once	13	TRBJ2-2	TGTGCCAGCAAAAGGACAGACACCGGGGAGCTGTTTTTT	CASKRTDTGELFF
.	TRBV29-1	.	14	TRBJ2-5	TGCAGCGCCGTCGACGGGGGTCGAAAGGAGACCCAGTACTTC	CSAVDGGRKETQYF